The clone carrying this T cell receptor beta chain was observed a few times. This sample was taken from a study of OX40 agonist ivuxolimab in advanced cancers. On the study more broadly: Ivuxolimab, an antibody acting as an agonist of OX40 (CD134), was used to treat patients.

Germline CDR1 reads MGHRA; CDR2 reads YSYEKL. CDR3 size: 17 residues. Trimming removed 4 bases from V and 0 bases from J; junction bases left unmatched: 7. Assay: immunoSEQ multiplex PCR; the TCRdb copy retains only in-frame clones and omits some. In the table there are about 24,000 clones, about 79% of which are singletons. This specimen was CD4+ or CD8+ T cells sorted from blood, taken in a trial of the OX40 agonist ivuxolimab. The rearrangement links TRBV4-1 to TRBJ1-5, with 9 bases identical to TRBD1. The clonotype originates from an adult with an advanced solid tumor such as melanoma, head and neck, liver or kidney cancer. The CDR3, as DNA: TGCGCCAGCAGCCGGGACAGGGAACCTTATAGCAATCAGCCCCAGCATTTT. Its translation: CASSRDREPYSNQPQHF.